This T cell receptor beta chain was identified during a study of blood T cell repertoires in COVID-19 (dated by TCRdb to about 2020). At the level of the whole study: Samples covering the acute and convalescent phases of COVID-19 were provided by collaborators in the United States, Italy and Spain. Where available, HLA class I and class II types were obtained from metadata supplied by the sample provider rather than from assay-based typing. The sample metadata nearly always contained a de-identified subject ID, COVID-19 status, age in years and sex. The repertoires were made available in a free public database intended to serve as a resource for research on the immune response to SARS-CoV-2. The material from the prospective study consisted of cDNA or gDNA derived from T cells, B-cell-depleted T cells, or PBMCs. Deeply sampled blood TCRbeta repertoires from subjects exposed to, actively infected with, or recovered from COVID-19 were included in the dataset. The samples were drawn from the first 160 participants of the ongoing ImmuneRACE study and from 1,254 subjects provided by 6 global collaborators. Study-wide conclusions, independent of this receptor: Clinical and demographic metadata were provided uncurated, with the amount varying by source and participant.

As regards this clone: Its antigen target is currently unknown. Per-nucleotide qualities are absent, and no much larger clonotype sits a single base away.

TCRbeta CDR3 regions were amplified from genomic DNA using the immunoSEQ Assay, a bias-controlled multiplex PCR. From the authors' description of their analysis: Nucleated cell counts per sample were estimated from amplification of reference gene primers within the assay. To quantify the absolute abundance of each unique TCRbeta CDR3 rearrangement, sequence reads were collapsed and filtered. For each sample, productive Simpson clonality was calculated as the square root of Simpson's diversity index across productive rearrangements. TCRdb limited this immuneACCESS table to in-frame rearrangements with V and J called. A share of clones is missing; checked studies link under half to unresolved V genes, and the rest is unexplained. V and J calls and clone size are given by that table; D and trimming were obtained from the DNA. For this sample there are about 150,000 clones; around 87% appear just once. The ten most abundant clones make up about 15% of the sample.

The collaborating institutions used their own protocols to collect whole blood in K2EDTA tubes. For TCRbeta analysis, collaborators shipped samples in one of three forms: frozen whole blood, isolated PBMCs, or DNA extracted from either of those sample types. Specimen: peripheral blood. The TCR sequence derives from a woman in her thirties or forties with acute or convalescent COVID-19.

This receptor has the CDR3 CASSLGAGGPNEQFF. In nucleotides, the sequence is TGCGCCAGCAGCTTGGGAGCGGGAGGGCCCAATGAGCAGTTCTTC. The V gene is TRBV5-1 and the J gene is TRBJ2-1, and 10 junction bases match TRBD2. Trimmed from V: 0 bases; trimmed from J: 6 bases; junction bases lacking a gene match: 3. Via the germline V gene, CDR1 is SGHRS and CDR2 YFSETQ. The CDR3 covers 15 residues, taking in both the cysteine and the phenylalanine. Only CDR3 DNA remains: 45 bases, in frame from the first base.